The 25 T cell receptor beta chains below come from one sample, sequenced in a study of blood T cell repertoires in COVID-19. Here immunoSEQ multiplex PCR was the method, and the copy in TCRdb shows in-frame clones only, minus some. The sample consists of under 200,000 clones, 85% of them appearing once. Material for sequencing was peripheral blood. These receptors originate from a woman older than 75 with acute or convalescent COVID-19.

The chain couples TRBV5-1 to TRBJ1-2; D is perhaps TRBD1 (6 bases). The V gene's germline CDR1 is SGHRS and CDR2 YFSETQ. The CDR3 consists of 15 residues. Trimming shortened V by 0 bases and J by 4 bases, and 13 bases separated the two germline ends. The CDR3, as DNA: TGCGCCAGCAGCTTGGCCGGACGGACAGCCTATGGCTACACCTTC. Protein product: CASSLAGRTAYGYTF.

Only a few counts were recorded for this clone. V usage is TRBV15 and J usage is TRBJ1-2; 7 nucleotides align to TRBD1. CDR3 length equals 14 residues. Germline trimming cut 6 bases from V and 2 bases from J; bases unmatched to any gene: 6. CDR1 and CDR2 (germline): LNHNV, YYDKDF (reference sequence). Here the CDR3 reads CATRRGQLNYGYTF. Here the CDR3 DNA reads TGTGCCACCAGACGGGGACAGTTAAACTATGGCTACACCTTC.

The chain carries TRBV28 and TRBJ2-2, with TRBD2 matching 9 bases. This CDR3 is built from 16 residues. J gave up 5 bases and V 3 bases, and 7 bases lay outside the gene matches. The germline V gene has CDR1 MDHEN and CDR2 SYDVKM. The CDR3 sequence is CASSLRGLAGTGELFF. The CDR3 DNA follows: TGTGCCAGCAGTTTGAGAGGGCTAGCGGGAACCGGGGAGCTGTTTTTT.

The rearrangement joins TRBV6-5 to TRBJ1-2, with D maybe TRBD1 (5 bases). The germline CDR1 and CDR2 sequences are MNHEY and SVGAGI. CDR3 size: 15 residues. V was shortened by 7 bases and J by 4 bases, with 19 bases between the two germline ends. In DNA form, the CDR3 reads TGTGCCAGCAACACCCCCAGGCCCGGGGGCTATGGCTACACCTTC. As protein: CASNTPRPGGYGYTF.

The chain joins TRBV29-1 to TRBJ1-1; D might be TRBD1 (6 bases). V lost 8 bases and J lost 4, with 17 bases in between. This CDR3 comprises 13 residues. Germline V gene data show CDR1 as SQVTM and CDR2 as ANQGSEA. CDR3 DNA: TGCAGCATCCGGACAGTCTATTTCACTGAAGCTTTCTTT. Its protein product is CSIRTVYFTEAFF. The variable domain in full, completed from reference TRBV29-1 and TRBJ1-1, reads SAVISQKPSRDICQRGTSLTIQCQVDSQVTMMFWYRQQPGQSLTLIATANQGSEATYESGFVIDKFPISRPNLTFSTLTVSNMSPEDSSIYLCSIRTVYFTEAFFGQGTRLTVV.

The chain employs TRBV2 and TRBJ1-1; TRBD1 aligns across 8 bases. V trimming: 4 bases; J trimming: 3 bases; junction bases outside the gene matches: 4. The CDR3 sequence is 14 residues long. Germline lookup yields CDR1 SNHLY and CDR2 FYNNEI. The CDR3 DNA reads TGTGCCAGCAGTGTTAGACAGGGGCACACTGAAGCTTTCTTT. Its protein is CASSVRQGHTEAFF.

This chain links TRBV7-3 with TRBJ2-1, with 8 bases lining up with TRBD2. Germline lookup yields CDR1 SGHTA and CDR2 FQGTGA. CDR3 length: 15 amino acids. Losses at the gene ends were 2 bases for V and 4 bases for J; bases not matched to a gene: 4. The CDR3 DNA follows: TGTGCCAGCAGCTTACTAAGCGGGGGTTACAATGAGCAGTTCTTC. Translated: CASSLLSGGYNEQFF.

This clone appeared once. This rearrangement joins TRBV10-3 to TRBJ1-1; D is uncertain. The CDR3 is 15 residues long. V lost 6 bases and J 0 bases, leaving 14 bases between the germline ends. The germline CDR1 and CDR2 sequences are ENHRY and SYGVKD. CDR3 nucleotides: TGTGCCATCAGCGATCGGGGAGGTGTGAACACTGAAGCTTTCTTT. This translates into CAISDRGGVNTEAFF.

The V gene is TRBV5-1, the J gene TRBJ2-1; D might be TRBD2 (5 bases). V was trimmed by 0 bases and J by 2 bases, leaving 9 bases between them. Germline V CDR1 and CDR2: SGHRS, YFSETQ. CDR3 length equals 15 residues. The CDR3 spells CASSLGSAAYNEQFF. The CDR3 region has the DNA TGCGCCAGCAGCTTGGGTAGCGCAGCCTACAATGAGCAGTTCTTC.

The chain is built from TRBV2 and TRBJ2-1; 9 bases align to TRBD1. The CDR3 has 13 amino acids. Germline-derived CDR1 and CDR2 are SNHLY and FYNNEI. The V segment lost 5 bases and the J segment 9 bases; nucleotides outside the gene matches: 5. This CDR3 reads CASSTDRGGEQFF. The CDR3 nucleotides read TGTGCCAGCAGTACCGACAGGGGGGGTGAGCAGTTCTTC. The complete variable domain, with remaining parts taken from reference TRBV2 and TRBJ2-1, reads EPEVTQTPSHQVTQMGQEVILRCVPISNHLYFYWYRQILGQKVEFLVSFYNNEISEKSEIFDDQFSVERPDGSNFTLKIRSTKLEDSAMYFCASSTDRGGEQFFGPGTRLTVL.

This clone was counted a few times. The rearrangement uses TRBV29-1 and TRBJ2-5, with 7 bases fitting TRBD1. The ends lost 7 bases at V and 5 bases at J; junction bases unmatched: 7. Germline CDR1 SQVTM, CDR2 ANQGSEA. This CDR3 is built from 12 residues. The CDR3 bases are TGCAGCGGTACAGGGGCGGAGGAGACCCAGTACTTC. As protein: CSGTGAEETQYF.

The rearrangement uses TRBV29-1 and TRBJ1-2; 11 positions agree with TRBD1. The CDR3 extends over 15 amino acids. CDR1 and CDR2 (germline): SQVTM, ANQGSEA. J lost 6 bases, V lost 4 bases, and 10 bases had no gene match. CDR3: CSVAGTGGRIDGYTF. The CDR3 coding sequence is TGCAGCGTTGCCGGGACAGGGGGTCGGATAGATGGCTACACCTTC.

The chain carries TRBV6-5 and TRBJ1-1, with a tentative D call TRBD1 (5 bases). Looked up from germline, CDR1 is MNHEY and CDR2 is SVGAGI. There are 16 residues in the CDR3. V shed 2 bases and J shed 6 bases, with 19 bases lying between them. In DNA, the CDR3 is TGTGCCAGCAGTTACGGGGCGGGGGGAGCAACCGCTGAAGCTTTCTTT. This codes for CASSYGAGGATAEAFF.

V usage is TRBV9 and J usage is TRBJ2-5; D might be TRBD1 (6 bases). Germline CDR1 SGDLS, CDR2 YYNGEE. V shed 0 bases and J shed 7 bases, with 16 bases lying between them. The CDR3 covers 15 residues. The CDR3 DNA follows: TGTGCCAGCAGCGTAGGGGACACGGTGCTGGGGACCCAGTACTTC. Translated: CASSVGDTVLGTQYF.

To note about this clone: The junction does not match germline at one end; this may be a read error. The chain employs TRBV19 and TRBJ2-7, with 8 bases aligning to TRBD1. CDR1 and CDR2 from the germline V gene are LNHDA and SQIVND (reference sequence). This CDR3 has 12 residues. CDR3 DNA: TGTGCCAGTAGAGATATGGGGGACAGGACGATTTTC. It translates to CASRDMGDRTIF.

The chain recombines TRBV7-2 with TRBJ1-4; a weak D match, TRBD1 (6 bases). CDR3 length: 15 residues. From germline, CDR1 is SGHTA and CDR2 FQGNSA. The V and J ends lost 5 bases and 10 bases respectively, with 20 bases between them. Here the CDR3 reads CASSPVTGLFPKLFF. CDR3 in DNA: TGTGCCAGCAGCCCTGTAACAGGGCTTTTTCCAAAACTGTTTTTT.

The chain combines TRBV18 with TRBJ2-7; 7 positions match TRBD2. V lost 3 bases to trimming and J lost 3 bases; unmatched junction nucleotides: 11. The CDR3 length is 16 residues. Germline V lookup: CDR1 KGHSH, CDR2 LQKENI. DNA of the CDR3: TGTGCCAGCTCACCTCAGGGACCGCGGGGGTTCTACGAGCAGTACTTC. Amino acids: CASSPQGPRGFYEQYF. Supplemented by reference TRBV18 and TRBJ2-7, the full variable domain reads NAGVMQNPRHLVRRRGQEARLRCSPMKGHSHVYWYRQLPEEGLKFMVYLQKENIIDESGMPKERFSAEFPKEGPSILRIQQVVRGDSAAYFCASSPQGPRGFYEQYFGPGTRLTVT.

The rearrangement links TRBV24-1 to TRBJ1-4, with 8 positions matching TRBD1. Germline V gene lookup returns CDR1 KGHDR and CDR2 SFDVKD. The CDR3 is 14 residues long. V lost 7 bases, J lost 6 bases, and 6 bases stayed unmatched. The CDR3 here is CATSRGQGDEKLFF. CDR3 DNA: TGTGCCACCAGCCGCGGACAGGGCGATGAAAAACTGTTTTTT.

The CDR3 reads CATAPGPLREQYF. As DNA, the CDR3 is TGTGCCACCGCCCCAGGGCCCTTGCGGGAGCAGTACTTC. The rearrangement links TRBV12-3 or TRBV12-4 to TRBJ2-7, with D possibly matching TRBD1 (5 bases). The CDR3 runs 13 residues. V was trimmed by 10 bases and J by 7 bases, leaving 20 bases between them.

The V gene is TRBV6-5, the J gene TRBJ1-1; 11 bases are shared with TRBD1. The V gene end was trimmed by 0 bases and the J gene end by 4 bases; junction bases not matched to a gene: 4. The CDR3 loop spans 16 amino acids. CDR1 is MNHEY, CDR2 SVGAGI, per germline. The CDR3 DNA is TGTGCCAGCAGTTACTCGACCGGGACAGGGGGCACTGAAGCTTTCTTT. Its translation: CASSYSTGTGGTEAFF.

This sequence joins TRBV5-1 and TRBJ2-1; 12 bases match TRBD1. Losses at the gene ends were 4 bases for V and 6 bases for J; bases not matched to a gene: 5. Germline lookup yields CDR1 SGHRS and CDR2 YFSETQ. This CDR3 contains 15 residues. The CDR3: CASSGRDRGLNEQFF. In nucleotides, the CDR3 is TGCGCCAGCAGCGGCCGGGACAGGGGGCTCAATGAGCAGTTCTTC.

CDR3 bases: TGTGCCAGCAGCCTAGCGGGAGGTCACGGGGAGCTGTTTTTT. As protein: CASSLAGGHGELFF. The chain has TRBV3-1 (or the pseudogene TRBV3-2) and TRBJ2-2; 10 positions agree with TRBD2. With V trimmed by 4 bases and J by 7 bases, 3 bases remained unmatched. The germline V gene has CDR1 LGHDT and CDR2 YNNKEL (reference sequence). This CDR3 spans 14 amino acids.

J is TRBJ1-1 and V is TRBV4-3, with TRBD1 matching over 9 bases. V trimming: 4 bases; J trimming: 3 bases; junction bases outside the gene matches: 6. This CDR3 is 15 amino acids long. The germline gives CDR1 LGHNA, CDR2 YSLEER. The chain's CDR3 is CASSREQGADTEAFF. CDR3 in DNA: TGCGCCAGCAGCCGAGAACAGGGGGCAGACACTGAAGCTTTCTTT.

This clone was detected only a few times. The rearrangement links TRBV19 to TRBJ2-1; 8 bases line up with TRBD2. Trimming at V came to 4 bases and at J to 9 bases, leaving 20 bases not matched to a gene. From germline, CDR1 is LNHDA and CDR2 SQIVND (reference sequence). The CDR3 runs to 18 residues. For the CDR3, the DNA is TGTGCCAGTAGTACCCATGGGGGGGGACTAGTAGGGCAGGTTGAGCAGTTCTTC. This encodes CASSTHGGGLVGQVEQFF.

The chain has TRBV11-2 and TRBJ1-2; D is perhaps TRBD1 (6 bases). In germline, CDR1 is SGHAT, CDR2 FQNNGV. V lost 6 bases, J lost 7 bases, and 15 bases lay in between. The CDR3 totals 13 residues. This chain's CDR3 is CASSTNRVGGYTF. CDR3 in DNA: TGTGCCAGCAGTACTAACAGGGTTGGTGGCTACACCTTC.